One and the same sample provided the 18 T cell receptor beta chains below, sequenced in a study of PD-1 blockade in mismatch repair-deficient tumors. Sequenced by immunoSEQ multiplex PCR; TCRdb stores in-frame clones only, minus some. The table lists around 17,000 clones, over 70% of them singletons. The source was PBMCs, collected approximately five months after starting pembrolizumab. The receptors come from an adult with mismatch repair-deficient cancer.

This clone came up a few times. The rearrangement joins TRBV10-2 to TRBJ2-7, with D maybe TRBD2 (6 bases). The germline V and J ends were trimmed by 6 bases and 1 base, with 13 bases remaining between them. The CDR3 has 14 amino acids. Germline V gene sequence: CDR1 WSHSY, CDR2 SAAADI. The CDR3, as DNA: TGCGCCAGCAGGTTGGACGGAGGGTCCTACGAGCAGTACTTC. Protein sequence: CASRLDGGSYEQYF.

The V gene is TRBV6-5, the J gene TRBJ2-1; TRBD2 aligns across 9 bases. Looked up from germline, CDR1 is MNHEY and CDR2 is SVGAGI. V was pared by 7 bases and J by 6 bases, with 10 bases of the junction left unmatched. This CDR3 has 15 residues. The CDR3 loop reads CASTLNAGGVNEQFF. The CDR3 nucleotides read TGTGCCAGCACCCTAAACGCGGGGGGGGTCAATGAGCAGTTCTTC.

V usage is TRBV28 and J usage is TRBJ1-1; 7 bases map to TRBD1. Germline V gene lookup returns CDR1 MDHEN and CDR2 SYDVKM. The CDR3 has 14 amino acids. V was clipped by 3 bases and J by 5 bases; unmatched bases: 6. The CDR3 DNA reads as TGTGCCAGCAGTTTTGACAGGGAATTGACTGAAGCTTTCTTT. Its translation: CASSFDRELTEAFF.

The chain carries TRBV6-5 and TRBJ1-2, with TRBD1 identical over 7 bases. The V and J ends lost 5 bases and 4 bases, in that order; junction bases with no gene match: 10. This CDR3 has 15 amino acids. Germline V gene data show CDR1 as MNHEY and CDR2 as SVGAGI. The CDR3 region is CASSTTGKRPYGYTF. CDR3 nucleotide sequence: TGTGCCAGCAGTACGACAGGGAAACGGCCCTATGGCTACACCTTC.

V gene TRBV7-2 combines with J gene TRBJ2-3; D gene uncertain. Germline loops: CDR1 SGHTA, CDR2 FQGNSA. The CDR3 is made up of 12 amino acids. V lost 2 bases and J 4 bases, leaving 4 bases between the germline ends. For the CDR3, the DNA is TGTGCCAGCAGCTTATCAGCAGATACGCAGTATTTT. Its translation is CASSLSADTQYF.

This chain joins TRBV11-3 and TRBJ2-5; D is possibly TRBD2 (5 bases). Germline CDR1 reads SGHNT; CDR2 reads YENEEA. The V end lost 4 bases, the J end lost 4 bases, and 13 bases lay between the germline ends. CDR3 size: 14 residues. CDR3 bases: TGTGCCAGCAGCTCCTCCTCCAGCGGAGAGACCCAGTACTTC. This translates into CASSSSSSGETQYF.

The genes are TRBV6-5 and TRBJ2-2, with 7 positions matching TRBD1. V shed 2 bases, J shed 5 bases, and the junction held 5 bases outside the gene matches. The CDR3 sequence is 15 residues long. Germline lookup yields CDR1 MNHEY and CDR2 SVGAGI. CDR3 nucleotide sequence: TGTGCCAGCAGTTACGACAGGGTGTCGACCGGGGAGCTGTTTTTT. Translated: CASSYDRVSTGELFF.

This chain connects TRBV28 to TRBJ2-2; TRBD1 agrees at 7 bases. The length of the CDR3 is 16 residues. With 2 bases clipped from V and 2 bases from J, the junction kept 5 bases outside the gene matches. Germline V gene sequence: CDR1 MDHEN, CDR2 SYDVKM. CDR3 bases: TGTGCCAGCAGTTTAAGGACAGGAGGTAACACCGGGGAGCTGTTTTTT. The encoded protein is CASSLRTGGNTGELFF.

The chain joins TRBV7-9 to TRBJ1-1; D remains ambiguous. V lost 1 base and J 0 bases, leaving 6 bases between the germline ends. The CDR3 extends over 14 amino acids. Germline CDR1 SEHNR, CDR2 FQNEAQ (reference sequence). CDR3 coding DNA: TGTGCCAGCAGCTTAGGACTCCTGAACACTGAAGCTTTCTTT. Translation gives CASSLGLLNTEAFF.

The chain is built from TRBV28 and TRBJ2-1, with 12 bases that match TRBD2. Germline V gene sequence: CDR1 MDHEN, CDR2 SYDVKM. The J segment lost 6 bases and the V segment lost 4 bases, leaving 7 bases of the junction unmatched. The CDR3 contains 16 residues. Here the CDR3 DNA reads TGTGCCAGCAGTTGGCTAGCGGGAGGGCCCTCCAATGAGCAGTTCTTC. Translating it yields CASSWLAGGPSNEQFF.

The chain joins TRBV4-1 to TRBJ2-1; D perhaps matches TRBD1 (6 bases). The V gene lost 4 bases and the J gene lost 6 bases, with 16 bases spanning the gap. Germline values: CDR1 MGHRA, CDR2 YSYEKL. This CDR3 has 15 amino acids. The CDR3 sequence is CASSRGGRQRNEQFF. The CDR3 bases are TGCGCCAGCAGCCGAGGGGGTCGGCAACGCAATGAGCAGTTCTTC.

The chain carries TRBV7-9 and TRBJ1-5; unclear D gene. Trimming took 1 base from V and 0 from J, leaving 7 bases between them. The CDR3 consists of 15 residues. CDR1 is SEHNR and CDR2 is FQNEAQ in the germline V gene (reference sequence). CDR3 in amino acids: CASSLGEYSNQPQHF. As DNA, the CDR3 is TGTGCCAGCAGCTTAGGAGAGTATAGCAATCAGCCCCAGCATTTT. Variable domain in full (rest from reference TRBV7-9 and TRBJ1-5): DTGVSQNPRHKITKRGQNVTFRCDPISEHNRLYWYRQTLGQGPEFLTYFQNEAQLEKSRLLSDRFSAERPKGSFSTLEIQRTEQGDSAMYLCASSLGEYSNQPQHFGDGTRLSIL.

This sequence joins TRBV19 and TRBJ2-5; 10 bases align to TRBD1. The CDR3 is made up of 16 amino acids. The V gene end was trimmed by 6 bases and the J gene end by 5 bases; junction bases not matched to a gene: 12. Germline V gene data show CDR1 as LNHDA and CDR2 as SQIVND (reference sequence). The chain's CDR3 is CASRFTGQGRRETQYF. In DNA form, the CDR3 reads TGTGCCAGTAGGTTTACGGGACAGGGGCGGCGGGAGACCCAGTACTTC.

The table lists this clone with a few counts. The genes are TRBV28 and TRBJ2-7; 7 bases align to TRBD2. V gave up 6 bases and J gave up 5 bases; unmatched junction bases: 10. CDR1 MDHEN and CDR2 SYDVKM come from the germline V gene. CDR3 length: 14 amino acids. CDR3 in DNA: TGTGCCAGCAGGCCTGGGGGGGAGGGCCACGAGCAGTACTTC. Its translation: CASRPGGEGHEQYF. Using reference TRBV28 and TRBJ2-7 for the parts outside the CDR3, the full variable domain is DVKVTQSSRYLVKRTGEKVFLECVQDMDHENMFWYRQDPGLGLRLIYFSYDVKMKEKGDIPEGYSVSREKKERFSLILESASTNQTSMYLCASRPGGEGHEQYFGPGTRLTVT.

This chain connects TRBV6-4 to TRBJ2-3, with D possibly TRBD2 on 5 matching bases. V lost 0 bases and J lost 2, with 9 bases in between. This CDR3 is 15 amino acids long. Germline values: CDR1 MRHNA, CDR2 SNTAGT. The CDR3: CASSDSRDYTDTQYF. CDR3 sequence (DNA): TGTGCCAGCAGTGACTCTCGAGACTACACAGATACGCAGTATTTT.

The chain recombines TRBV5-1 with TRBJ2-1; 7 bases are a match to TRBD2. Per the germline V gene, CDR1 is SGHRS and CDR2 is YFSETQ. V lost 5 bases, J lost 4 bases, and 6 bases stayed unmatched. This CDR3 is 14 amino acids long. CDR3 bases: TGCGCCAGCAGGTTCCTAGCGGATTACAATGAGCAGTTCTTC. This sequence encodes CASRFLADYNEQFF.

This clone was observed a single time. The rearrangement links TRBV28 to TRBJ1-1, with D uncertain. V shed 3 bases and J shed 6 bases, with 8 bases lying between them. CDR3 length: 12 residues. Germline V gives CDR1 MDHEN, CDR2 SYDVKM. The CDR3 sequence: CASSFGSAEAFF. As DNA, the CDR3 is TGTGCCAGCAGTTTTGGGAGCGCTGAAGCTTTCTTT.

The V gene is TRBV9, the J gene TRBJ2-2; no clear D gene. V shed 0 bases and J shed 2 bases, with 8 bases lying between them. CDR3 length: 15 residues. CDR1 and CDR2 (germline): SGDLS, YYNGEE. The DNA for the CDR3 is TGTGCCAGCAGCGTAGGCGGCCACAACACCGGGGAGCTGTTTTTT. Encoded protein: CASSVGGHNTGELFF.